This T cell receptor beta chain was retrieved from a study of monozygotic twins with inflammatory bowel disease. The CDR3 has 15 residues. Germline V gene lookup returns CDR1 MNHNS and CDR2 SASEGT. There were eight separate reactions per sample in which cDNA was made. One entry per CDR3 protein, without DNA, is what TCRdb gives after re-calling the 5' RACE reads. The data include a few hundred thousand distinct CDR3 sequences; the top ten clones carry 1.5% to 2%. This receptor was identified in a human donor with ulcerative colitis or Crohn's disease, or a healthy co-twin of an affected twin (not recorded which). Sequencing used blood. V usage is TRBV6-1 and J usage is TRBJ1-3. The CDR3 here is CASKQYSFSGNTIYF.